Following are 3 T cell receptor beta chains from one sample sequenced in a study of shared clonotypes between healthy human individuals. The table came from immunoSEQ multiplex PCR; TCRdb's copy has only in-frame clones and leaves some out. The sample lists 2 million or so clones, 95% occurring once. The sequencing sample was made of naive CD4+ T cells sorted from blood. Subset of the sample: CD45RA+ positively selected. Receptors originate from a man aged 18-30 years in good health.

This sequence joins TRBV4-1 and TRBJ2-5; 9 positions match TRBD1. Gene TRBJ2-7 matches the end of the DNA better, so the J call may be wrong. This CDR3 is built from 15 residues. Germline CDR1 reads MGHRA; CDR2 reads YSYEKL. CDR3 protein: CASSYPGQGVHEQYF. The CDR3 coding sequence is TGCGCCAGCAGTTACCCGGGACAGGGCGTCCACGAGCAGTACTTC.

This clone was seen just once. The V call is TRBV19, the J call TRBJ2-7; TRBD2 matches at 9 bases. Germline values: CDR1 LNHDA, CDR2 SQIVND (reference sequence). With V trimmed by 8 bases and J by 4 bases, 9 bases remained unmatched. The CDR3 is 14 residues long. The CDR3 sequence: CASGRGLAGYEQYF. The DNA of the CDR3 is TGTGCCAGTGGCCGGGGACTAGCAGGGTACGAGCAGTACTTC.

With respect to this clone: Other DNA variants within this sample encode the same CDR3. The chain uses TRBV7-2 and TRBJ2-7, with TRBD2 matching over 12 bases. Germline V gene sequence: CDR1 SGHTA, CDR2 FQGNSA. Losses at the gene ends were 2 bases for V and 6 bases for J; bases not matched to a gene: 5. CDR3 size: 15 residues. The CDR3 DNA sequence: TGTGCCAGCAGCTTACTAGCGGGAGGGCCGGGCGAGCAGTACTTC. Translated: CASSLLAGGPGEQYF.